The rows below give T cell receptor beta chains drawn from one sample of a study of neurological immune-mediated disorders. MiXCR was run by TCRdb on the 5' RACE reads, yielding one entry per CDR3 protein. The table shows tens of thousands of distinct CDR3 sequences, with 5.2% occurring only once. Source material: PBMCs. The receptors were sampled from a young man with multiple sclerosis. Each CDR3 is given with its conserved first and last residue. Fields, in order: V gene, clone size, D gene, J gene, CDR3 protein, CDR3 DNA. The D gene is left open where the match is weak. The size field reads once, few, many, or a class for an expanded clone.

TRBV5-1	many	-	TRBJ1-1	CASRGQGRLTEAFF	TGCGCCAGCAGAGGCCAGGGGAGGTTGACTGAAGCTTTCTTT
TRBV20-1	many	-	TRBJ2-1	CSARTGPYNEQFF	TGCAGTGCTAGGACTGGCCCCTACAATGAGCAGTTCTTC
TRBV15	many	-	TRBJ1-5	CATSRDLLASLQHF	TGTGCCACCAGCAGAGACCTCCTTGCATCCCTACAGCATTTT
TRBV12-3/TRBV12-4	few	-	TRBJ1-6	CASSFQSRRSPLHF	TGTGCCAGCAGTTTTCAATCTCGTAGGTCACCCCTACACTTT
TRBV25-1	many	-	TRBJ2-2	CASSDTGQQAGELFF	TGTGCCAGCAGTGATACCGGACAGCAGGCCGGGGAGCTGTTTTTT
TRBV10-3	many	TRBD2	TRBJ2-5	CAIGRLAGQETQYF	TGTGCCATCGGGAGACTAGCGGGGCAAGAGACCCAGTACTTC
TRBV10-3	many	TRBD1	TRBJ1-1	CAISEIRGNEAFF	TGTGCCATCAGTGAGATCAGGGGGAATGAAGCTTTCTTT
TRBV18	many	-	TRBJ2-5	CASSPQPETQYF	TGTGCCAGCTCACCCCAACCGGAGACCCAGTACTTC
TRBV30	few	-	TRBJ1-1	CAWRPLQGAAFF	TGTGCCTGGAGGCCCCTGCAGGGTGCAGCTTTCTTT
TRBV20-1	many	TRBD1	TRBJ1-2	CSASLRQGGNGYTF	TGCAGTGCTAGCCTGAGGCAGGGGGGGAATGGCTACACCTTC
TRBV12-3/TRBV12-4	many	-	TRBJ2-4	CASSRRTENKNIQYF	TGTGCCAGCAGTCGCAGGACAGAGAACAAAAACATTCAGTACTTC
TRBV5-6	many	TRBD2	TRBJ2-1	CASSRLAGVISYNEQFF	TGTGCCAGCAGCCGACTAGCGGGAGTGATATCCTACAATGAGCAGTTCTTC
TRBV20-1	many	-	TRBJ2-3	CSADRDHDTQYF	TGCAGTGCTGACCGGGACCACGATACGCAGTATTTT
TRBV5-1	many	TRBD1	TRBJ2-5	CASSLGQGPQETQYF	TGCGCCAGCAGCTTGGGACAGGGCCCTCAAGAGACCCAGTACTTC
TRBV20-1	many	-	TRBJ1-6	CSATSPASNHSPLHF	TGCAGTGCTACAAGTCCAGCTAGCAACCATTCACCCCTCCACTTT
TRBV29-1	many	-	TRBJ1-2	CSGGGGGYGYTF	TGCAGCGGAGGCGGGGGAGGCTATGGCTACACCTTC
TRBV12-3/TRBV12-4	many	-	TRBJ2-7	CASSLLGEGSYEQYF	TGTGCCAGCAGCCTACTTGGTGAAGGCTCCTACGAGCAGTACTTC